The present T cell receptor beta chain was sequenced within a study of blood T cells in healthy people across ages. Whole-study findings and limits: Aged donors had fewer naive CD4+ cells and lower diversity than long-lived donors.

It was with a sample-barcoded 5' primer and a J-beta primer mix that a second PCR of roughly 6 to 11 cycles was run. TCRdb redid the calling of the 5' RACE reads with MiXCR, one entry per CDR3 protein. Counted here are about 800,000 distinct CDR3 sequences, about 47% occurring once; the ten biggest clones make up about a sixth. No fewer than 7 million PBMCs went into each sample. V lost 8 bases and J lost 7, with 12 bases in between. CDR1 and CDR2 from the germline V gene are SGHVS and FQNEAQ. This CDR3 contains 11 residues. Comment on this clonotype: The antigen remains unidentified.

The sequenced sample consisted of blood. The TCR comes from an elderly man in good health. The chain couples TRBV7-8 to TRBJ2-7; TRBD2 might be the D (5 bases). The CDR3 bases are TGTGCCAGCGAGAGCGGCGGTGAGCAGTACTTC. Amino acids: CASESGGEQYF.